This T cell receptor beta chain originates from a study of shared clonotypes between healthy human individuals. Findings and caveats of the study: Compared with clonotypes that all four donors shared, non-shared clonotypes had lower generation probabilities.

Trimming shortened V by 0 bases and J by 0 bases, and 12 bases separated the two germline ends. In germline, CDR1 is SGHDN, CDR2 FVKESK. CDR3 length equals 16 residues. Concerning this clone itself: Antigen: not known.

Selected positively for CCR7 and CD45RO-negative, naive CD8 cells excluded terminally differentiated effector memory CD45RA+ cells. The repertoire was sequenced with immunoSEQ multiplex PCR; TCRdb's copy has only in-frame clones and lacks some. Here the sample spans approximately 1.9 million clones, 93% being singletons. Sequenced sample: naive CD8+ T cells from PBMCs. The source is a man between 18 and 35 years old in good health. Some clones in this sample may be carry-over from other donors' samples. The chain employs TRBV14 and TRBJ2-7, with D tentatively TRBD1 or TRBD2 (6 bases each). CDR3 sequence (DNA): TGTGCCAGCAGCCAAGACGTGGGGGGCCACTCCTACGAGCAGTACTTC. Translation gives CASSQDVGGHSYEQYF.